One T cell receptor (beta chain) is described in this entry. Which antigen it targets is not known. CDR1 and CDR2 (MNHEY, SMNVEV) derive from the germline V gene (reference sequence). Measured from the cysteine to the phenylalanine, the CDR3 is 15 residues long. Just CDR3 DNA is preserved here, 45 bases in frame from base 1. Relative to germline, V is missing 6 bases and J is missing 9 bases, with 14 bases of the junction outside any gene match. The cohort comprised hundreds of healthy bone marrow donors. At the time of sampling, every cohort member was nominally healthy, though immune exposures that went unrecorded were likely present. The donor was CMV seropositive and was included in the group of some 290 seropositive cohort members. A peripheral blood sample was collected from each donor, and TCR beta sequencing was performed on peripheral blood mononuclear cells. Genomic DNA extraction from the blood cell samples was performed with the Qiagen DNeasy Blood Extraction Kit.

This sample stems from a study of cytomegalovirus exposure and HLA in healthy donors (TCRdb year 2017). A note on the overall study: An earlier analysis of roughly 570 of the donors reported about 260 Gb of sequence data and 95 million to 130 million unique TCR beta sequences obtained from about 200 million T cells. About 280 gigabases of sequencing data and approximately 92 million unique TCR sequences made up an early release that covered 640 HLA-typed donors. Of the 300 to 500 genotyped donors, 75% to 85% were placed in the genetic ancestry cluster associated with self-reported Caucasian donors. The study was designed to test whether signatures of past pathogen exposure could be identified by cataloging public T cell receptors. The T cell repertoires of 666 subjects were profiled by immunosequencing and related to cytomegalovirus serostatus. Along with the roughly 670-subject first cohort, a separate validation cohort of over a hundred different subjects was used. To predict cytomegalovirus infection status, the study brought together high-throughput TCR immunosequencing, statistical association of individual TCRs with disease status, and machine learning. A later analysis re-analyzed previously published TCR beta repertoires from hundreds of donors and added high-resolution HLA genotyping to study TCR occurrence patterns. In the later analysis, no new phenotypic data were used to find candidate immune exposures; instead, reliance was placed on TCR beta sequences and their occurrence across donors. In an earlier analysis of 500 to 650 of the donors, high-throughput TCR beta sequencing was used to judge whether each TCR beta V gene segment behaved as functional or pseudogenic. Alongside the repertoire data, information on donor age, sex, ethnicity and CMV serostatus was compiled. A later genetic analysis used genome-wide SNP genotypes for about 55% of the 666 donors, treating that subset as a discovery cohort. All discovery cohort repertoires had been generated using a single sequencing platform. Both class I and class II loci were covered by HLA typing, at four-digit resolution. The number of typed donors differed by locus: about 629-630 for A, B, C, DRB1 and DQB1; roughly 510 for DQA1; some 610 for DPA1; and roughly 470 for DPB1. Five DR-DQ haplotypes were treated as single units for association and clustering because of strong linkage in the cohort. Across some 400 genotyped donors of the cohort, an average of roughly 250,000 unique TCR beta nucleotide sequences per donor were sequenced, and 15% to 20% of those sequences were non-productive.

The library relied on the immunoSEQ multiplex PCR assay. A mixture of 60 forward primers for TCR Vbeta segments and 13 reverse primers for TCR Jbeta segments was used in the multiplex PCR. The CDR3 region of rearranged TCR beta genes was amplified from genomic DNA by a multiplex PCR assay. Amplified TCR beta libraries were sequenced as 87-base-pair reads on the Illumina HiSeq System. Processing in the source paper ran as follows. Across the 500 to 850 repertoires, a later analysis counted roughly 77 million unique TCR beta chains, around 11 million of which were shared by at least two donors. Raw reads were error-corrected and collapsed into unique sequences by a nearest-neighbor algorithm in which closely related sequences were merged to remove PCR and sequencing errors. To assign V, D and J gene segments, CDR3 sequences were aligned to IMGT reference sequences. For a sequence to be retained, a match of at least six nucleotides was required to both a V gene segment and a J gene segment. Rearrangements were classified as productive when the CDR3 lacked stop codons and remained in frame with V and J, and all other rearrangements were classified as non-productive. CDR3 was defined by IMGT convention, running from the second conserved V-encoded cysteine to the conserved J-encoded phenylalanine. The earlier analysis of some 550 of the donors excluded any sequence lacking an unambiguous match to a single V gene segment. In an earlier analysis of some 590 of the donors, a V segment was called functional when productive rearrangements were above 56.7%, and segregating when the standard deviation between donors exceeded 5%. To diagnose cytomegalovirus status from the catalog of TCR beta chain sequences, a statistical classification framework was built. A later analysis assigned V and J genes by comparing TCR nucleotide sequences with IMGT/GENE-DB human TR gene sequences. In a later analysis, CDR3 sequences and most-parsimonious VDJ recombination scenarios were assigned using the TCRdist pipeline. In a later analysis, each TCR beta chain was defined by its CDR3 amino acid sequence together with its V-gene family, and reads without a unique V-gene family were excluded. In a later analysis, 450 to 600 highly shared, low-generation-probability nucleotide sequences were removed to address suspected cross-contamination and a sequencing artifact. In a later analysis, a clonal expansion index was calculated for each public chain from normalized within-repertoire ranks of inferred template counts. In a later analysis, generation probabilities were computed with a VDJ recombination model fitted to out-of-frame rearrangements, and the resulting probabilities were checked against IGoR. A later analysis scored TCR-TCR, TCR-HLA and TCR-CMV co-occurrence with hypergeometric tests, applying a repertoire-size bias correction to TCR pairs. False discovery rates were estimated in a later analysis by permuting HLA or CMV assignments 20 times. In a later analysis, co-occurring TCRs were grouped using DBSCAN, and TCRdist sequence similarity was added for clustering within HLA-allele-positive subsets. Repertoires with fewer than 30,000 or more than 120,000 public chains, plus five repertoires with anomalous nucleotide sharing, were excluded from co-occurrence clustering. TCRdb took over this immuneACCESS table, retaining in-frame rearrangements with V and J assigned. Such tables are incomplete; in checked studies, under half of the missing clones stem from an unresolved V gene, and the remainder is unexplained. D and trimming were read from the DNA, whereas the V and J calls and clone size are those reported in that table. The sample table includes about 48,000 clones. Of the sample, about 6% falls within the top ten clones.

Results the study describes overall, beyond this receptor: Fewer than 20 rarely observed V segments, including chromosome 9 orphons, were excluded from the earlier analysis of 550 to 700 of the donors because counts were too low. Strong co-occurrence of HLA alleles, especially DR and DQ, made assigning TCR associations to individual alleles difficult. In vitro tests confirmed that a few of the cytomegalovirus-associated TCR beta chains recognize cytomegalovirus antigens. In a later analysis, HLA-associated TCR beta chains were found to be more clonally expanded and to have lower generation probabilities than equally common non-associated chains. Because the 87-base-pair reads could not distinguish some IMGT-functional V segments, including TRBV6-2 and TRBV6-3, those segments were excluded. The classifier was reported to diagnose cytomegalovirus status with high specificity and sensitivity in both the original and validation cohorts. According to a later analysis, parvovirus B19, influenza, CMV and Epstein-Barr virus appeared linked to several top co-occurrence clusters. Specific HLA alleles were associated with 16,951 TCR beta sequences at a false discovery rate of 0.05 in a later analysis. It was suggested by the authors that the approach could potentially be generalized to other disease states and immunological phenotypes. Across donors, most TCR sequences were observed very rarely, whereas some public TCRs were present in many individuals. In an earlier analysis of fewer than 700 of the donors, most TCR beta V segments appeared in productive rearrangements about 90% or about 30% of the time, broadly matching IMGT annotations. A group of highly shared sequence variants was considered likely to be a technical artifact of the sequencing pipeline. Compared with the approximately 670-donor mean, donors in an Asian-associated ancestry cluster had fewer N-insertions in productive TCRs, according to a later genetic analysis. For the cohort, immune exposure information was limited to CMV serostatus. A total of 150 to 200 TCR beta chains were listed by the study as associated with cytomegalovirus. A further reported finding was that TCR beta sequences accurately predicted the HLA-A and HLA-B alleles for most subjects in the first cohort. Presence/absence analyses assumed roughly uniform sequencing depth across donors, an assumption that may not hold. Only TCR beta chains were sequenced in this cohort, and the absence of alpha or paired-chain data limited detectable features. According to a later analysis, TCR association rates differed among HLA loci, with DRB1 alleles showing the most associated TCRs and HLA-C alleles showing the fewest. Correlated functional status among segregating V segments might be attributable to linkage disequilibrium, but an unknown experimental factor could not be ruled out. HLA typing was unavailable for some donors at each locus, so association tests used only the typed subset. In a later analysis, most CMV-associated TCR beta chains were found to appear HLA-restricted, with HLA associations seemingly driven largely by CMV exposure. A later genetic analysis associated a missense DCLRE1C variant with V-gene and J-gene trimming of TCR beta chains, and an independent cohort replicated the association.

Material for sequencing was PBMCs. The origin of this receptor is a male donor in good health and CMV-seropositive. The chain is encoded by TRBV27 joined to TRBJ2-1, with 7 central nucleotides matching TRBD1. At the DNA level, the sequence is TGTGCCAGCAGGCCGACAGGGCCCCTCATCGGTGAGCAGTTCTTC. This codes for CASRPTGPLIGEQFF.